This TCR beta chain comes out of a study of T cells in Graves' hyperthyroidism and ophthalmopathy (dated 2019 in TCRdb). Turning to the overall study: To identify distinguishing TCR V-J signatures, a discovery cohort of 100 or so patients was used, comprising some 45 with Graves' ophthalmopathy and 57 with stable Graves' hyperthyroidism. An independent validation cohort of about 19 hyperthyroidism patients and 17 patients who later progressed to ophthalmopathy tested prospective prediction of ophthalmopathy. The 100 discovery patients were divided at random into training and test sets in a 7:3 ratio. In addition, the study compared T-cell repertoires in thyroid tissue and in blood from roughly 6 Graves' hyperthyroidism patients. After sampling, hyperthyroidism patients received methimazole starting at 30 mg daily, and ophthalmopathy patients received high-dose intravenous methylprednisolone. TCR Vbeta CDR3 sequencing of 130 to 150 peripheral blood samples (over 40 ophthalmopathy, approximately 80 hyperthyroidism and approximately 17 progressor patients) is reported in the paper. Points the paper makes about the study in general: Sample size was not statistically predetermined, and investigators were not blinded to group allocation. In validation, the model predicted progression to ophthalmopathy a median of 6.5 months before onset, with about 67% sensitivity and more than 72% specificity. A model built on a 13 V-J signature distinguished ophthalmopathy from stable hyperthyroidism, reaching around 88% sensitivity and 81.08% specificity in cross-validation and 80%/75% in testing. Most expanded thyroid clonotypes (frequency above 0.001) were also detected in blood, suggesting blood repertoires may reflect thyroid immune responses.

The CDR1 and CDR2 encoded by the germline V gene (reference sequence) are SGHKS and YYEKEE. The CDR3 sequence holds 16 residues, the cysteine and phenylalanine included. The sequence is cut down to CDR3 DNA, 48 bases in frame from base 1. The TCR beta CDR3 regions were amplified from the RNA transcripts. A first-round RT-PCR of the TCR CDR3 used the HTBI primer set with the Qiagen OneStep RT-PCR kit. Libraries were constructed in a second round of multiplex PCR, after which size selection and purification were carried out. Libraries were sequenced paired-end with 100 bp reads on an Illumina HiSeq2000. In the paper's pipeline: Raw data were processed with SOAPnuke, discarding reads with adapters, uncalled bases, mean Phred below 15, or no exact constant-primer or identifier match. High-quality paired reads were merged using COPE v1.2.5, and each unique nucleotide sequence was defined as a clonotype. Clonotypes were aligned to IMGT TRBV, TRBD and TRBJ reference segments using MiTCR v1.1. Only V-J combinations with frequency above 0.0001, covering approximately 99% of repertoires, were analysed. A TCS score was defined as the ratio of F50 (clonal expansion) to E x V (chaos), with BLOSUM62-based TCRdist applied between CDR3 peptides within each V-J. Welch's t-statistics and random forest reduced 514 V-J features to roughly 13, which were used in a naive Bayes classifier (R e1071). The Morisita-Horn index was used to measure how similar the thyroid and blood repertoires were. The public reads were reanalyzed by TCRdb: fastp trimming at Q25, MiXCR alignment, in-frame beta chains only. Each record represents a unique CDR3 protein, reported with the most common genes and DNA among its rows. Clone size and V and J calls follow TCRdb, not the original study. For this sample the table gives fewer than 750,000 distinct CDR3 sequences, of which more than 45% were detected only once. Around 7.7% of the sample goes to the ten largest clones.

A patient counted as having stable Graves' hyperthyroidism if no progression to ophthalmopathy occurred over 18 months of follow-up. Hyperthyroidism patients were newly diagnosed, with disease duration under 2 months, and aged 18 to 65 years. Any patient with an uncontrolled infection, another autoimmune disease, pregnancy or lactation was excluded. Diagnoses were based on clinical symptoms, serum thyroxine and TRAb, thyroid ultrasound and orbital computed tomography. Trizol reagent was used to extract total RNA, and RNA quality was then checked on an Agilent 2100 Bioanalyzer. With regard to this clonotype: Its antigen is currently not known. One junction end does not reproduce the germline sequence, and a read error may be involved.

The sample consisted of peripheral blood or thyroid tissue (not recorded which). The source of this sequence is a woman between 18 and 30 years old with Graves' hyperthyroidism. The chain uses TRBV5-5 and TRBJ2-3; TRBD2 matches 9 bases in the middle. The DNA is as follows: TGTGCCTGCAGCTTAGATGGAGCGGGAGGTAGTGATACGCAGTATTTT. This gives the protein CACSLDGAGGSDTQYF.